Listed below are T cell receptor beta chains from one sample, sequenced in a study of T cell repertoires in cytomegalovirus infection. TCRdb re-derived calls from the reads in MiXCR, one entry per CDR3 protein. The data hold approximately 500,000 distinct CDR3 sequences, with about 10% observed a single time. The specimen sequenced was PBMCs. The receptors stem from a human donor in good health (CMV status not recorded). Some clones in this sample may be carry-over from other donors' samples. Each CDR3 is given with its conserved first and last residue. Each record gives: J gene, clone size, V gene, CDR3 protein. The size entry is marked missing in some rows and otherwise reads once, few, many or a size class.

j_gene: TRBJ2-4
abundance: NA
v_gene: TRBV29-1
CDR3aa: CSVDSLAGGRNIQYF

j_gene: TRBJ1-2
abundance: NA
v_gene: TRBV9
CDR3aa: CASSPGQVATRGYGYTF

j_gene: TRBJ1-4
abundance: many
v_gene: TRBV19
CDR3aa: CASTPGQGGEKLFF

j_gene: TRBJ1-2
abundance: many
v_gene: TRBV7-8
CDR3aa: CASSPGGQGAYYGYTF

j_gene: TRBJ2-7
abundance: few
v_gene: TRBV14
CDR3aa: CASSQAVGVGEQYF

j_gene: TRBJ2-5
abundance: many
v_gene: TRBV7-8
CDR3aa: CASSLLGALKYF

j_gene: TRBJ1-2
abundance: NA
v_gene: TRBV7-9
CDR3aa: CASSLLSNYGYTF

j_gene: TRBJ2-5
abundance: NA
v_gene: TRBV6-6
CDR3aa: CASSRGGSGVLTQYF

j_gene: TRBJ1-1
abundance: many
v_gene: TRBV10-3
CDR3aa: CAISAVRDSTEAFF

j_gene: TRBJ2-2
abundance: many
v_gene: TRBV7-8
CDR3aa: CASSPRLAGGNTGELFF

j_gene: TRBJ2-7
abundance: many
v_gene: TRBV7-2
CDR3aa: CASSPGGGRGYEQYF

j_gene: TRBJ2-1
abundance: many
v_gene: TRBV11-2
CDR3aa: CASSLGLAGGYNEQFF

j_gene: TRBJ2-7
abundance: NA
v_gene: TRBV28
CDR3aa: CASSSGTGLNEQYF

j_gene: TRBJ1-4
abundance: NA
v_gene: TRBV20-1
CDR3aa: CSARGTGENEKLFF

j_gene: TRBJ2-5
abundance: few
v_gene: TRBV13
CDR3aa: CASSTEAGPYQETQYF

j_gene: TRBJ1-4
abundance: many
v_gene: TRBV28
CDR3aa: CASSFLGLTRDKAF

j_gene: TRBJ2-5
abundance: NA
v_gene: TRBV5-5
CDR3aa: CASSLRLLVMETQYF

j_gene: TRBJ2-6
abundance: many
v_gene: TRBV7-3
CDR3aa: CASSLEGQGSGANVLTF

j_gene: TRBJ1-1
abundance: NA
v_gene: TRBV5-6
CDR3aa: CASSLQGLVNTEAFF

j_gene: TRBJ2-5
abundance: many
v_gene: TRBV5-8
CDR3aa: CASSSRTGGLETQYF

j_gene: TRBJ1-4
abundance: many
v_gene: TRBV7-2
CDR3aa: CASSPRDREHEKLFF

j_gene: TRBJ1-1
abundance: many
v_gene: TRBV7-2
CDR3aa: CASSQGWITEAFF

j_gene: TRBJ1-5
abundance: many
v_gene: TRBV19
CDR3aa: CASSIPTDQPQHF

j_gene: TRBJ2-7
abundance: many
v_gene: TRBV7-3
CDR3aa: CASSPTGGYEQYF

j_gene: TRBJ2-1
abundance: many
v_gene: TRBV5-6
CDR3aa: CASSPGQARSYNEQFF

j_gene: TRBJ2-3
abundance: few
v_gene: TRBV9
CDR3aa: CASSVEGDLSTDTQYF

j_gene: TRBJ1-2
abundance: NA
v_gene: TRBV2
CDR3aa: CASSEGTTYGYTF

j_gene: TRBJ2-5
abundance: many
v_gene: TRBV28
CDR3aa: CASSSGQAQETQYF

j_gene: TRBJ2-7
abundance: many
v_gene: TRBV6-5
CDR3aa: CASSYLRPGLALKEQYF

j_gene: TRBJ1-2
abundance: many
v_gene: TRBV19
CDR3aa: CASSIWMDHYGYTF

j_gene: TRBJ1-4
abundance: NA
v_gene: TRBV12-3/TRBV12-4
CDR3aa: CASSWARTNEKLFF

j_gene: TRBJ1-1
abundance: NA
v_gene: TRBV27
CDR3aa: CASSLFQGLDTEAFF

j_gene: TRBJ2-1
abundance: NA
v_gene: TRBV2
CDR3aa: CASRRLAGASRTNYNEQFF

j_gene: TRBJ1-6
abundance: NA
v_gene: TRBV12-3/TRBV12-4
CDR3aa: CASNTGRGLEALHF

j_gene: TRBJ2-1
abundance: NA
v_gene: TRBV29-1
CDR3aa: CSSNHLAGGFNEQFF

j_gene: TRBJ2-5
abundance: few
v_gene: TRBV12-3/TRBV12-4
CDR3aa: CASSLLLGTEETQYF

j_gene: TRBJ2-2
abundance: few
v_gene: TRBV15
CDR3aa: CATSRDPGTGVRGELFF

j_gene: TRBJ2-2
abundance: many
v_gene: TRBV5-1
CDR3aa: CASSHTADRLAVTGELFF

j_gene: TRBJ2-1
abundance: NA
v_gene: TRBV7-2
CDR3aa: CASSFGSSGCNEQFF

j_gene: TRBJ2-1
abundance: many
v_gene: TRBV2
CDR3aa: CASSESLAAYQFF

j_gene: TRBJ1-1
abundance: many
v_gene: TRBV6-2/TRBV6-3
CDR3aa: CASSYAGRTTEAFF

j_gene: TRBJ2-2
abundance: NA
v_gene: TRBV19
CDR3aa: CASSPGVVTGELFF

j_gene: TRBJ1-5
abundance: many
v_gene: TRBV7-2
CDR3aa: CASSFWQANQPQHF

j_gene: TRBJ2-2
abundance: NA
v_gene: TRBV5-1
CDR3aa: CASSHDANTGELFF

j_gene: TRBJ2-1
abundance: many
v_gene: TRBV7-2
CDR3aa: CASSLSGGYNEQFF

j_gene: TRBJ1-2
abundance: many
v_gene: TRBV19
CDR3aa: CASSIALTDGYTF

j_gene: TRBJ1-4
abundance: NA
v_gene: TRBV14
CDR3aa: CASSPGHWASTNEKLFF